The subject of this entry is one T cell receptor (beta chain). No cognate antigen has been identified for it. Nothing much larger sits one base from this clone, and base qualities are not available. The data originate from a study of blood T cell repertoires in COVID-19 (dated by TCRdb to the early 2020s). As for the study more broadly: Samples from collaborators originated in the United States, Italy and Spain and spanned both the acute and convalescent phases of COVID-19. The prospective study material was composed of cDNA or gDNA derived from T cells, B-cell-depleted T cells, or PBMCs. The dataset comprised deeply sampled blood TCRbeta repertoires from subjects exposed to, actively infected with, or recovered from COVID-19. The repertoires were released in a freely available public database meant as a resource for research on the immune response to SARS-CoV-2. The samples were drawn from two sources: the first 160 participants of the ongoing ImmuneRACE study, and 1,000 to 1,500 subjects contributed by 6 global collaborators. The sample metadata nearly always contained a de-identified subject ID, COVID-19 status, age in years and sex. Where available, HLA class I and class II types were taken from metadata supplied by the sample provider and were not determined by assay-based typing.

TCRbeta CDR3 regions were amplified from genomic DNA by means of the immunoSEQ Assay, a bias-controlled multiplex PCR. The paper's processing steps were these. The number of nucleated cells in each sample was estimated from the amplification of reference gene primers within the assay. To quantify the absolute abundance of each unique TCRbeta CDR3 rearrangement, sequence reads were collapsed and filtered. Productive Simpson clonality was computed per sample as the square root of Simpson's diversity index over productive rearrangements. TCRdb took over this immuneACCESS table, retaining in-frame rearrangements with V and J assigned. Such tables are incomplete; in checked studies, under half of the missing clones stem from an unresolved V gene, and the remainder is unexplained. The V and J calls and clone size come from that table; D and trimming were worked out from the DNA. The table for this sample lists 200,000 to 250,000 clones; 75% to 90% of them were counted only once. The top ten clonotypes cover 3.7% of the sample.

Participants in the prospective study were enrolled through a virtual design, were aged roughly 18 to 100 years, and lived in 24 United States geographic areas. In the prospective study, cohorts were assigned on the basis of participant-reported clinical history obtained from a screening survey and a study questionnaire. Exposed participants were defined as having been in contact with someone with a PCR-confirmed or clinician-diagnosed COVID-19 case within 2 weeks of study entry. In the prospective study, whole blood, serum and a nasopharyngeal or oropharyngeal swab were collected from each participant by mobile phlebotomists. Prospective study participants could optionally give additional blood draws and questionnaires over a roughly two-month period. Blood samples from the prospective study were shipped frozen or at room temperature prior to DNA extraction. General conclusions and limits of the study: Clinical and demographic metadata were provided uncurated, with the amount varying by source and participant.

The sequenced sample was PBMCs or T cells enriched from blood (not recorded which). This TCR came from a woman in her twenties or thirties who had been exposed to COVID-19.

The DNA sequence reads TGCGCCAGCAGCTCGACAGACTTCGGCACAGATACGCAGTATTTT. The translation is CASSSTDFGTDTQYF. The chain employs TRBV5-1 and TRBJ2-3; possibly the D gene is TRBD1, per 5 matching bases. CDR1 is given as SGHRS and CDR2 as YFSETQ, both from the germline V gene. Counted from cysteine to phenylalanine, this CDR3 has 15 amino acids. CDR3 DNA is the only sequence kept; it has 45 bases, read in frame from the first base. V and J are truncated by 3 bases and 1 base respectively, leaving an intervening sequence of 12 bases.